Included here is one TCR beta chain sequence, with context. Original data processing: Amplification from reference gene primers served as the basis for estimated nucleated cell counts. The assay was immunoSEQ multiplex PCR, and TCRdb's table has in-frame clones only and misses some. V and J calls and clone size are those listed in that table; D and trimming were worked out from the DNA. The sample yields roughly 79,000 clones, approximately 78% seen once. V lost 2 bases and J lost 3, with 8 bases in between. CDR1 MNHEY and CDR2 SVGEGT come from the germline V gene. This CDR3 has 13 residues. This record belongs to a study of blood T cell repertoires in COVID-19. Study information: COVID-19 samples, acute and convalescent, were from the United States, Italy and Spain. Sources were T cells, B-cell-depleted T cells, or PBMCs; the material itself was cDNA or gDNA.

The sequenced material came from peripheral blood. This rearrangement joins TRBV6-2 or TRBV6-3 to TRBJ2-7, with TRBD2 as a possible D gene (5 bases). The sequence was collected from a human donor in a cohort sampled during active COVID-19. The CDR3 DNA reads TGTGCCAGCAGTTACATGCGGGTCTACGAGCAGTACTTC. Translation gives CASSYMRVYEQYF.